Below, 16 T cell receptor beta chains from the same sample are listed, as sequenced in a study of control samples from healthy donors and cancer patients. The protocol was immunoSEQ multiplex PCR, while the TCRdb copy is restricted to in-frame clones and leaves out a portion. The sample carries 95,000 to 100,000 clones, roughly 78% recorded once. Sequencing was performed on blood. The source of these receptors is a man aged 60-69 years in good health.

The gene calls are TRBV4-1 and TRBJ1-1; D not resolved. Between the trimmed V and J ends, which lost 1 base and 11 bases, there was a span of 14 bases. Germline lookup yields CDR1 MGHRA and CDR2 YSYEKL. The CDR3 covers 13 residues. CDR3 coding DNA: TGCGCCAGCAGCCAAGGTGGGCAGCCGGCGGCTTTCTTT. Its translation is CASSQGGQPAAFF.

The chain has TRBV30 and TRBJ1-1; 8 nucleotides line up with TRBD1. Looked up from germline, CDR1 is GTSNPN and CDR2 is SVGIG (reference sequence). V was clipped by 3 bases and J by 5 bases; unmatched bases: 5. The CDR3 extends over 13 amino acids. As DNA, the CDR3 is TGTGCCTGGAGCAGGGGGCTTAAGACTGAAGCTTTCTTT. It specifies CAWSRGLKTEAFF.

The chain employs TRBV19 and TRBJ1-6, with D possibly being TRBD1 (6 bases). V lost 6 bases to trimming and J lost 0 bases, with 12 bases between them. Germline lookup yields CDR1 LNHDA and CDR2 SQIVND (reference sequence). This CDR3 contains 16 residues. CDR3 DNA: TGTGCCAGTAGAAAGACAGGTAACTCCTATAATTCACCCCTCCACTTT. Translating it yields CASRKTGNSYNSPLHF. The full variable domain, with the rest looked up from reference TRBV19 and TRBJ1-6, is DGGITQSPKYLFRKEGQNVTLSCEQNLNHDAMYWYRQDPGQGLRLIYYSQIVNDFQKGDIAEGYSVSREKKESFPLTVTSAQKNPTAFYLCASRKTGNSYNSPLHFGNGTRLTVT.

This chain uses TRBV2 with TRBJ2-1; 10 bases map to TRBD2. Trimming removed 2 bases from V and 3 bases from J; junction bases left unmatched: 4. Looked up from germline, CDR1 is SNHLY and CDR2 is FYNNEI. CDR3 length: 16 amino acids. The DNA for the CDR3 is TGTGCCAGCAGTGAATGGGCTAGCGGGAGCTACAATGAGCAGTTCTTC. This sequence encodes CASSEWASGSYNEQFF.

This chain uses TRBV5-1 with TRBJ2-1; 10 nucleotides line up with TRBD2. Trimming removed 7 bases from V and 6 bases from J; junction bases left unmatched: 7. This CDR3 is 14 amino acids long. CDR1 and CDR2 from the germline V gene are SGHRS and YFSETQ. The CDR3 bases are TGCGCCAGCGGAGCGGGAGGGGTGACCAATGAGCAGTTCTTC. Amino acid sequence: CASGAGGVTNEQFF.

This clone came up once. V is TRBV28 and J is TRBJ1-2, with D possibly TRBD1 on 6 matching bases. Germline loops: CDR1 MDHEN, CDR2 SYDVKM. V lost 1 base, J lost 8 bases, and 17 bases lay in between. The CDR3 loop spans 15 amino acids. The CDR3 protein is CASSLSAGALGGYTF. In DNA, the CDR3 is TGTGCCAGCAGTTTATCCGCGGGGGCCCTTGGGGGCTACACCTTC.

This clone was counted once. The rearrangement joins TRBV15 to TRBJ2-1; 9 bases match TRBD1. CDR1 and CDR2 from the germline V gene are LNHNV and YYDKDF (reference sequence). V trimming: 3 bases; J trimming: 1 base; junction bases outside the gene matches: 7. The CDR3 extends over 17 amino acids. The CDR3 sequence is CATSSPLDRGSYNEQFF. CDR3 in DNA: TGTGCCACCAGCAGCCCTCTTGACAGGGGGTCCTACAATGAGCAGTTCTTC. The full variable domain, completed using reference TRBV15 and TRBJ2-1, is DAMVIQNPRYQVTQFGKPVTLSCSQTLNHNVMYWYQQKSSQAPKLLFHYYDKDFNNEADTPDNFQSRRPNTSFCFLDIRSPGLGDTAMYLCATSSPLDRGSYNEQFFGPGTRLTVL.

The rearrangement links TRBV28 to TRBJ1-2; D ambiguous. Deletions cut 7 bases from V and 5 bases from J, with 11 bases between. The CDR3 is made up of 12 amino acids. Germline V gene lookup returns CDR1 MDHEN and CDR2 SYDVKM. The CDR3 here is CASNPLGYGYTF. CDR3 sequence (DNA): TGTGCCAGCAACCCTTTGGGGTATGGCTACACCTTC.

V gene TRBV6-5 combines with J gene TRBJ1-5; D is unresolved. V gave up 6 bases and J gave up 5 bases, with 2 bases separating them. The CDR3 is 10 residues long. Germline lookup yields CDR1 MNHEY and CDR2 SVGAGI. The CDR3 here is CASSYQPQHF. CDR3 DNA: TGTGCCAGCAGCTATCAGCCCCAGCATTTT.

The chain is built from TRBV9 and TRBJ2-3, with TRBD2 matching 8 bases. Looked up from germline, CDR1 is SGDLS and CDR2 is YYNGEE. V shed 0 bases and J 1 base; nucleotides not matched to a gene: 1. The CDR3 totals 15 residues. The CDR3 DNA reads as TGTGCCAGCAGCGTAGCGGGGGGGGGCACAGATACGCAGTATTTT. This codes for CASSVAGGGTDTQYF. The entire variable domain, with the rest obtained from reference TRBV9 and TRBJ2-3, is as follows: DSGVTQTPKHLITATGQRVTLRCSPRSGDLSVYWYQQSLDQGLQFLIQYYNGEERAKGNILERFSAQQFPDLHSELNLSSLELGDSALYFCASSVAGGGTDTQYFGPGTRLTVL.

This clone was picked up a small number of times. CDR3 residues: CASSLAGTGGLGEQYF. The CDR3, as DNA: TGTGCCAGCAGCTTAGCGGGGACAGGGGGCTTGGGAGAGCAGTACTTC. This chain uses TRBV7-9 with TRBJ2-7; 12 bases match TRBD1. This CDR3 is 16 amino acids long. Germline lookup yields CDR1 SEHNR and CDR2 FQNEAQ (reference sequence). With 0 bases clipped from V and 7 bases from J, the junction kept 7 bases outside the gene matches. The full variable domain, completed using reference TRBV7-9 and TRBJ2-7, is DTGVSQNPRHKITKRGQNVTFRCDPISEHNRLYWYRQTLGQGPEFLTYFQNEAQLEKSRLLSDRFSAERPKGSFSTLEIQRTEQGDSAMYLCASSLAGTGGLGEQYFGPGTRLTVT.

V is TRBV5-1 and J is TRBJ2-2; D is unclear. This CDR3 comprises 14 residues. From germline, CDR1 is SGHRS and CDR2 YFSETQ. V was shortened by 0 bases and J by 4 bases, with 7 bases between the two germline ends. As DNA, the CDR3 is TGCGCCAGCAGCTTGGACCGAGGCACCGGGGAGCTGTTTTTT. Its protein is CASSLDRGTGELFF.

V usage is TRBV6-6 and J usage is TRBJ2-7; 8 bases are shared with TRBD1. Losses at the gene ends were 5 bases for V and 2 bases for J; bases not matched to a gene: 2. This CDR3 comprises 13 residues. Germline V gene data show CDR1 as MNHNY and CDR2 as SVGAGI (reference sequence). The CDR3 DNA is TGTGCCAGCAGTACGACAGGGGCCTACGAGCAGTACTTC. Residues: CASSTTGAYEQYF.

The chain carries TRBV15 and TRBJ2-3; D may be TRBD1 or TRBD2 (5 bases each). Per the germline V gene, CDR1 is LNHNV and CDR2 is YYDKDF (reference sequence). The ends were cut back, 3 bases at V and 1 base at J, with 14 bases in the middle. The CDR3 consists of 16 residues. CDR3 residues: CATSSDRRGGTDTQYF. DNA for the CDR3: TGTGCCACCAGCAGCGACCGTCGGGGCGGCACAGATACGCAGTATTTT.

The chain links TRBV3-1 (or the pseudogene TRBV3-2) to TRBJ2-1; D gene unclear. Germline loops: CDR1 LGHDT, CDR2 YNNKEL (reference sequence). CDR3 length: 12 amino acids. The V end lost 1 base, the J end lost 10 bases, and 8 bases lay between the germline ends. In DNA, the CDR3 is TGTGCCAGCAGCCAAGTACCAGGAGAGCAGTTCTTC. This translates into CASSQVPGEQFF.

The J gene is TRBJ2-5, the V gene TRBV6-2 or TRBV6-3, with TRBD2 matching over 10 bases. The CDR3 sequence is 16 residues long. Trimming took 4 bases from V and 5 from J; bases not matched to a gene: 10. Germline assignment: CDR1 MNHEY and CDR2 SVGEGT. The CDR3, as DNA: TGTGCCAGCAGTTTTTCTAGCGGGAGCGGTTCGGAGACCCAGTACTTC. Translated, it gives CASSFSSGSGSETQYF.